A selection of T cell receptor beta chains follows, all from one sample in a study of blood T cell repertoires in COVID-19. Sequenced by immunoSEQ multiplex PCR; TCRdb stores in-frame clones only, minus some. The top ten hold roughly 6.9% of the sample, which has some 320,000 clones, about 87% seen once. Sequenced input: peripheral blood. Every receptor here comes from a woman in her thirties who had recovered from COVID-19. The CDR3 runs from the conserved cysteine through the conserved F or W. Each record gives: J gene, V gene, clone size, D gene, CDR3 protein, CDR3 DNA. D genes are given only for firm matches. Not all rows give a size; the values are once, few, many and, for expanded clones, a class.

j_gene: TRBJ2-7
v_gene: TRBV7-9
abundance: -
d_gene: TRBD2
CDR3aa: CASSRRGGAGAYEQYF
CDR3nt: TGTGCCAGCAGCCGTCGGGGAGGGGCAGGTGCCTACGAGCAGTACTTC

j_gene: TRBJ1-5
v_gene: TRBV7-8
abundance: -
d_gene: -
CDR3aa: CASSQQGVSNQPQHF
CDR3nt: TGTGCCAGCAGCCAGCAGGGTGTAAGCAATCAGCCCCAGCATTTT

j_gene: TRBJ2-7
v_gene: TRBV10-3
abundance: once
d_gene: TRBD2
CDR3aa: CAISAVASGYEQYF
CDR3nt: TGTGCCATCAGTGCCGTGGCTAGCGGCTACGAGCAGTACTTC

j_gene: TRBJ1-1
v_gene: TRBV4-2
abundance: -
d_gene: -
CDR3aa: CASSQEGSFPLNTEAFF
CDR3nt: TGTGCCAGCAGCCAAGAGGGCAGTTTCCCTTTGAACACTGAAGCTTTCTTT

j_gene: TRBJ1-4
v_gene: TRBV6-6
abundance: few
d_gene: TRBD1
CDR3aa: CASIGTGPSEKLFF
CDR3nt: TGTGCCAGCATCGGGACAGGCCCTTCTGAAAAACTGTTTTTT

j_gene: TRBJ1-1
v_gene: TRBV28
abundance: -
d_gene: TRBD1
CDR3aa: CASDRGRTEAFF
CDR3nt: TGTGCCAGCGACAGGGGTAGGACTGAAGCTTTCTTT

j_gene: TRBJ1-1
v_gene: TRBV2
abundance: -
d_gene: TRBD1
CDR3aa: CASSGQGDTEAFF
CDR3nt: TGTGCCAGCAGTGGACAGGGGGATACTGAAGCTTTCTTT

j_gene: TRBJ2-7
v_gene: TRBV11-2
abundance: -
d_gene: -
CDR3aa: CASSSPTHSVYEQYF
CDR3nt: TGTGCCAGCAGCTCCCCGACTCACTCGGTCTACGAGCAGTACTTC

j_gene: TRBJ2-7
v_gene: TRBV12-3/TRBV12-4
abundance: -
d_gene: -
CDR3aa: CASTRGTVLWQYF
CDR3nt: TGTGCCAGCACCCGCGGGACTGTCCTTTGGCAGTACTTC

j_gene: TRBJ1-2
v_gene: TRBV6-5
abundance: -
d_gene: -
CDR3aa: CASSIGVSYGYTF
CDR3nt: TGTGCCAGCAGTATCGGAGTTTCCTATGGCTACACCTTC

j_gene: TRBJ2-1
v_gene: TRBV30
abundance: -
d_gene: -
CDR3aa: CVLGGGSSSYNEQFF
CDR3nt: TGTGTCCTGGGTGGAGGGTCCAGCTCCTACAATGAGCAGTTCTTC

j_gene: TRBJ1-1
v_gene: TRBV28
abundance: -
d_gene: -
CDR3aa: CASRTLNTEAFF
CDR3nt: TGTGCCAGCAGGACATTGAACACTGAAGCTTTCTTT

j_gene: TRBJ1-2
v_gene: TRBV5-1
abundance: -
d_gene: -
CDR3aa: CASSLAGNYGYTF
CDR3nt: TGCGCCAGCAGCTTGGCGGGGAACTATGGCTACACCTTC

j_gene: TRBJ1-6
v_gene: TRBV6-4
abundance: once
d_gene: -
CDR3aa: CASSDLGGVNSPLHF
CDR3nt: TGTGCCAGCAGTGACTTAGGCGGGGTGAATTCACCCCTCCACTTT